A single TCR beta chain is shown here with its context. Its cognate antigen is unknown. This entry comes from a study of cytomegalovirus exposure and HLA in healthy donors. The germline gives CDR1 SGHRS, CDR2 YFSETQ. The CDR3 sequence is 17 residues long. The V and J ends lost 4 bases and 6 bases, in that order; junction bases with no gene match: 15. 13 Jbeta primers and 60 Vbeta primers were used for the PCR. Using immunoSEQ multiplex PCR, the repertoire was profiled, and TCRdb retains in-frame clones only, with some absent. The sample holds 60,000 to 70,000 clones; roughly 80% are singletons and the top ten take roughly 25%. Regarding the study as a whole: Per published accounts, TCR beta sequences correctly predicted the HLA-A and HLA-B alleles of most subjects.

Material for sequencing was PBMCs. This receptor was identified in a woman aged 40 to 49 in good health and CMV-seropositive. This chain links TRBV5-1 with TRBJ2-3; 9 bases match TRBD2. The CDR3 reads CASSVAPGTSSGDTQYF. CDR3 nucleotide sequence: TGCGCCAGCAGCGTGGCTCCCGGGACTAGCTCGGGGGATACGCAGTATTTT.